The source of this T cell receptor (beta chain) is a study of blood T cells in healthy people across ages. Study-level results: It was not known whether donors were CMV positive (a possible confounder of expanded clonotype changes).

CDR1 and CDR2 from the germline V gene are DFQATT and SNEGSKA (reference sequence). The CDR3 sequence is 12 residues long. About this clonotype itself: Antigen: not known.

Together with a sample-barcoded 5' primer, a J-beta primer mix was included in a second PCR lasting about 6 to 12 cycles. TCRdb re-analysed the 5' RACE reads in MiXCR, keeping a single row per CDR3 protein. The sample lists nearly 1 million distinct CDR3 sequences, roughly 51% seen once, with 20% to 25% in the top ten. This TCR was sampled from an older woman in good health. V usage is TRBV20-1 and J usage is TRBJ2-3; 8 bases agree with TRBD2. The sample was blood. CDR3 nucleotides: TGCAGCCCCCGGCTAGCGGGAGATACGCAGTATTTT. The encoded protein is CSPRLAGDTQYF.